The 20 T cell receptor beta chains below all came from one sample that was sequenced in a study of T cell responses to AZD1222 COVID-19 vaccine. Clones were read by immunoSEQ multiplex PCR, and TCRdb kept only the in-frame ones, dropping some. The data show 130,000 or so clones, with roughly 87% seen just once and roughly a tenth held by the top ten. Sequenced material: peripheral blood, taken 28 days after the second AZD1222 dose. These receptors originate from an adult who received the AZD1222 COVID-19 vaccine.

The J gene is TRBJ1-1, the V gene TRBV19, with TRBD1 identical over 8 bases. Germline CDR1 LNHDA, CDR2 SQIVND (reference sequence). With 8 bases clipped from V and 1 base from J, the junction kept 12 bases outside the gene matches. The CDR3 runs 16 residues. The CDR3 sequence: CASLSGTGGWNTEAFF. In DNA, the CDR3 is TGTGCCAGTCTTTCCGGGACAGGCGGTTGGAACACTGAAGCTTTCTTT.

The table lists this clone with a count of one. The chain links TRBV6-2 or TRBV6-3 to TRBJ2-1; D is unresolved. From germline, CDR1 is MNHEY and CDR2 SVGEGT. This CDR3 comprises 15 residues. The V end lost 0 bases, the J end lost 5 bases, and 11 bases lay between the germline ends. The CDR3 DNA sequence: TGTGCCAGCAGTTACTCTCAGGACGGACACAATGAGCAGTTCTTC. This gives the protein CASSYSQDGHNEQFF.

The CDR3 loop reads CASVRRTSGNTIYF. The CDR3 region has the DNA TGTGCCAGTGTTCGGCGGACCTCTGGAAACACCATATATTTT. The genes are TRBV19 and TRBJ1-3; unclear D gene. Trimming took off 8 bases at V and 0 bases at J, with 11 bases between the two ends. Germline CDR1 reads LNHDA; CDR2 reads SQIVND (reference sequence). This CDR3 comprises 14 residues.

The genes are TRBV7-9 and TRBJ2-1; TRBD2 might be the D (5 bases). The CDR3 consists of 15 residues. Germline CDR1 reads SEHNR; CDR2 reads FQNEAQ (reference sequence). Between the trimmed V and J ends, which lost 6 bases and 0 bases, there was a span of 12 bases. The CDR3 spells CASRPFGSSYNEQFF. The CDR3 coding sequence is TGTGCCAGCAGGCCTTTTGGGAGCTCCTACAATGAGCAGTTCTTC.

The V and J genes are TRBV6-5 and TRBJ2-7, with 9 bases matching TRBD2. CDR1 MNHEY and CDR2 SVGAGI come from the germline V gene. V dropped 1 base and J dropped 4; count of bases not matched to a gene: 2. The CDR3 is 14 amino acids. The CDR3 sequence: CASSYWREGYEQYF. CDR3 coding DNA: TGTGCCAGCAGTTACTGGCGGGAGGGGTACGAGCAGTACTTC.

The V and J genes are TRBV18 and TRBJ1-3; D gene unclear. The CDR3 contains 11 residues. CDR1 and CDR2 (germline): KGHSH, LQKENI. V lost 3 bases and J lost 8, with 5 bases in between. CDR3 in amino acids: CASSPVDTIYF. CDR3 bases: TGTGCCAGCTCACCGGTAGACACCATATATTTT.

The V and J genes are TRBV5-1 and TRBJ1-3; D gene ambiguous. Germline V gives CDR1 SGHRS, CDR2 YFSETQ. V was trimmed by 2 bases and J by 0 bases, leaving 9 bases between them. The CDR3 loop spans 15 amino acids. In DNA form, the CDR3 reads TGCGCCAGCAGCTTTGACGCAAACTCTGGAAACACCATATATTTT. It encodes CASSFDANSGNTIYF.

The CDR3 DNA is TGTGCCAGCAGTGACAGGGGCGGTACTGGCTACACCTTC. Residues: CASSDRGGTGYTF. The chain is built from TRBV6-1 and TRBJ1-2, with D possibly being TRBD1 (6 bases). CDR3 length: 13 amino acids. Germline V gives CDR1 MNHNS, CDR2 SASEGT. Trimming removed 3 bases at V and 7 bases at J, with 12 bases between.

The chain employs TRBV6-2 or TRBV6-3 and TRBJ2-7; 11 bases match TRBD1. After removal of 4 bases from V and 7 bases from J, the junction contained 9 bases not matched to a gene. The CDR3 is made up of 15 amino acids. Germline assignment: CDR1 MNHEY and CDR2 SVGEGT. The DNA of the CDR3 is TGTGCCAGCAGTTCTCCGGACAGGGGGCTCGGGGAGCAGTACTTC. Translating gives CASSSPDRGLGEQYF.

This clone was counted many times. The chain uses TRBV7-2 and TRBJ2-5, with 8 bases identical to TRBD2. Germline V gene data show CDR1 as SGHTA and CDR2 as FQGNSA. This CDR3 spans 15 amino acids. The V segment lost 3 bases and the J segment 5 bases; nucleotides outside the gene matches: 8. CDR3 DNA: TGTGCCAGCAGCTTGAGTCGGGGGGGCTTGGAGACCCAGTACTTC. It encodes CASSLSRGGLETQYF.

CDR3 sequence: CASSVPTGNTGELFF. The CDR3 bases are TGCGCCAGCAGCGTACCTACCGGGAACACCGGGGAGCTGTTTTTT. The chain links TRBV5-1 to TRBJ2-2; D not certain. Looked up from germline, CDR1 is SGHRS and CDR2 is YFSETQ. Trimming took off 4 bases at V and 1 base at J, with 11 bases between the two ends. This CDR3 is 15 amino acids long.

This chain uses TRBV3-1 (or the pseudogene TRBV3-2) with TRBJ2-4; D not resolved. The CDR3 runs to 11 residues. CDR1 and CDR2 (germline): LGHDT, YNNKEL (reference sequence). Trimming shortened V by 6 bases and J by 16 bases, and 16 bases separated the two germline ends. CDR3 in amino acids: CASSDLGSVYF. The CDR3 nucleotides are TGTGCCAGCAGTGACTTAGGGTCCGTATACTTC.

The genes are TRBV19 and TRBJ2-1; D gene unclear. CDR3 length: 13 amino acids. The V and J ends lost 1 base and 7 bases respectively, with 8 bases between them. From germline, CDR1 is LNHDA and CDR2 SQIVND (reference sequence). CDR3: CASSIGAVNEQFF. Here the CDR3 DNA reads TGTGCCAGTAGTATAGGGGCGGTAAATGAGCAGTTCTTC.

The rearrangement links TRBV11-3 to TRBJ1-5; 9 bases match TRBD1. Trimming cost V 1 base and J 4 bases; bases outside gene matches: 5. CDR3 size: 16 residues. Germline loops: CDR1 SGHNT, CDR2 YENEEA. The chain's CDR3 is CASSLGRTGVNQPQHF. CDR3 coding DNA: TGTGCCAGCAGCTTAGGCCGGACAGGGGTAAATCAGCCCCAGCATTTT.

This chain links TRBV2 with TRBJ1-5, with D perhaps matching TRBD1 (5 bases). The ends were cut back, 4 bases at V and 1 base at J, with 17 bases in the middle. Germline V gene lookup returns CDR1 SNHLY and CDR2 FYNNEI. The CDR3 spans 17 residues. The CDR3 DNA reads TGTGCCAGCAGTGTGGGGCAGGCTCGCCTAAGCAATCAGCCCCAGCATTTT. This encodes CASSVGQARLSNQPQHF. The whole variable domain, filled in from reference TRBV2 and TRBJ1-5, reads EPEVTQTPSHQVTQMGQEVILRCVPISNHLYFYWYRQILGQKVEFLVSFYNNEISEKSEIFDDQFSVERPDGSNFTLKIRSTKLEDSAMYFCASSVGQARLSNQPQHFGDGTRLSIL.

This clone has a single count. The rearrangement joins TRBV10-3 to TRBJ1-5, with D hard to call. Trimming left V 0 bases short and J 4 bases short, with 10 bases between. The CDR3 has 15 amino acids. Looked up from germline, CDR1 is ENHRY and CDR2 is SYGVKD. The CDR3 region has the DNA TGTGCCATCAGTGAGTCTAACAGTAGAAATCAGCCCCAGCATTTT. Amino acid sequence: CAISESNSRNQPQHF.

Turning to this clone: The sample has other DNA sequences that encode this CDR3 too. The CDR3 DNA reads as TGCGCCAGCAGCTCCGGGTCTGGAAACACCATATATTTT. It translates to CASSSGSGNTIYF. The chain carries TRBV5-1 and TRBJ1-3, with D uncertain. Germline V gene lookup returns CDR1 SGHRS and CDR2 YFSETQ. This CDR3 has 13 residues. Trimming took 3 bases from V and 1 from J, leaving 5 bases between them.

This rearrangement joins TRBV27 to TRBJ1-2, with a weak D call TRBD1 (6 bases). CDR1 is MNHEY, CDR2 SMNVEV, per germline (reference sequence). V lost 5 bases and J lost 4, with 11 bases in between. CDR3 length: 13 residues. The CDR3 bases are TGTGCCAGCAGTCGCCTGGACAGCTATGGCTACACCTTC. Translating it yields CASSRLDSYGYTF.

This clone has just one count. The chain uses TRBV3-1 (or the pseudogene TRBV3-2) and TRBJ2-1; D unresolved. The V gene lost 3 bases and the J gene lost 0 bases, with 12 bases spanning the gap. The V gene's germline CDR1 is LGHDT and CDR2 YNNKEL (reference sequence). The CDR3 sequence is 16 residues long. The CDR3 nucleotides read TGTGCCAGCAGCCATTCCAGCCCCCGCTCCTACAATGAGCAGTTCTTC. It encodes CASSHSSPRSYNEQFF.

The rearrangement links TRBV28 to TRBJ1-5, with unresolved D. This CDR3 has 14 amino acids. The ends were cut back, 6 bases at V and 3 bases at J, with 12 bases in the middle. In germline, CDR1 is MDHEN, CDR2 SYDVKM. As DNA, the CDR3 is TGTGCCAGCAGCTCCACCGAATCCAATCAGCCCCAGCATTTT. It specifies CASSSTESNQPQHF.